This T cell receptor (beta chain) derives from a study of OX40 agonist ivuxolimab in advanced cancers. The overall study: Patients' therapy was ivuxolimab, an antibody that acts as an agonist of OX40 (CD134). Dose-escalation patients were diagnosed with hepatocellular carcinoma, melanoma, renal cell cancer or head and neck cancer.

The data were produced by immunoSEQ multiplex PCR, yet TCRdb's version contains in-frame clones alone and is incomplete. Of approximately 77,000 clones listed, 90% were seen once; the top ten hold around 2%. This clone occurred once. The sequenced sample was CD4+ or CD8+ T cells sorted from blood, obtained in a trial of the OX40 agonist ivuxolimab. The TCR originated in an adult with an advanced solid tumor such as melanoma, head and neck, liver or kidney cancer.

The CDR3 reads CSVKDLAGRDTQYF. The CDR3 DNA is TGCAGCGTTAAGGACCTAGCGGGACGAGATACGCAGTATTTT. The genes are TRBV29-1 and TRBJ2-3; TRBD2 matches 9 bases. The CDR3 is 14 residues long. Per the germline V gene, CDR1 is SQVTM and CDR2 is ANQGSEA. V was pared by 5 bases and J by 5 bases, with 8 bases of the junction left unmatched.